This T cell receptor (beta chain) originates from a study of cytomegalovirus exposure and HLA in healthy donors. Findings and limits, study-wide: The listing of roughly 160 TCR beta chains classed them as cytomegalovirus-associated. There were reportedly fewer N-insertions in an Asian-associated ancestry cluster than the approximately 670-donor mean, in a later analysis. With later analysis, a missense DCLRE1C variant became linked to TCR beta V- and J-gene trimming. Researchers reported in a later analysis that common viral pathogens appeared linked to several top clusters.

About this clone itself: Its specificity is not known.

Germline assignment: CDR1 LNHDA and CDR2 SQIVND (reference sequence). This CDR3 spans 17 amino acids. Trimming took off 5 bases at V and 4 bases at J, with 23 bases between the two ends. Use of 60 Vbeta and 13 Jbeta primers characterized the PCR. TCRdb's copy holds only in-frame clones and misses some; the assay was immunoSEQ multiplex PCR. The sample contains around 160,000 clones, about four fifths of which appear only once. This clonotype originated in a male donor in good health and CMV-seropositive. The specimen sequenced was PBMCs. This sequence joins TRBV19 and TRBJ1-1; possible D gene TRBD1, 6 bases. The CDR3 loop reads CASSPLSGGAPLTEAFF. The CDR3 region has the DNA TGTGCCAGTAGTCCACTGAGCGGGGGCGCCCCCCTCACTGAAGCTTTCTTT.